The present entry profiles one T cell receptor (beta chain) with its context. Antigen unknown. Included in the TCR beta cDNA libraries were unique molecular identifiers. From approximately 1 to 10 million T cells, 500,000 or so cDNA molecules were obtained. MiXCR, run by TCRdb on the PCR reads, gives a single entry per CDR3 protein. Here the sample spans about 820,000 distinct CDR3 sequences, about 50% being singletons. This specimen comes from a study of post-analysis software for immune sequencing data. Overall study context: Relapsing-remitting, secondary progressive and progressive-relapsing multiple sclerosis courses were included.

Overall study findings and caveats: Patients with multiple sclerosis recorded significantly lower normalized Chao1 diversity than controls, the study found. The authors found that F measure strongly co-clustered same-batch samples. The five TRBV segments detected at higher frequency in patients than in controls included TRBV5-6, TRBV5-1 and TRBV20-1.

The CDR3 loop spans 15 amino acids. V shed 7 bases, J shed 3 bases, and the junction held 8 bases outside the gene matches. CDR1 and CDR2 (germline): SGHTA, FQGNSA. The genes are TRBV7-2 and TRBJ2-7; 11 bases match TRBD1. This clonotype originated in a girl aged 5-17 years with multiple sclerosis. Sequencing was done on a sample of blood. The CDR3 loop reads CASTKRGTGGYEQYF. The CDR3 DNA reads as TGTGCCAGCACCAAGAGGGGGACAGGGGGCTACGAGCAGTACTTC.